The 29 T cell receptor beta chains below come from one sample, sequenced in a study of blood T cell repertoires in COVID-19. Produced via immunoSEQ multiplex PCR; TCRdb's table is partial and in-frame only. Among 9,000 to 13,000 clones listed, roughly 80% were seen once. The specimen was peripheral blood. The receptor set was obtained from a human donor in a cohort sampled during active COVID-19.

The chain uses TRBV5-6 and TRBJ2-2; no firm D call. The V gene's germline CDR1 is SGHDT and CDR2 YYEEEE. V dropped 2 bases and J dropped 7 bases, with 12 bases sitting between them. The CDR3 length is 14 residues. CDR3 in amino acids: CASSFQDPGGELFF. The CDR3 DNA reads TGTGCCAGCAGCTTTCAGGATCCTGGCGGGGAGCTGTTTTTT.

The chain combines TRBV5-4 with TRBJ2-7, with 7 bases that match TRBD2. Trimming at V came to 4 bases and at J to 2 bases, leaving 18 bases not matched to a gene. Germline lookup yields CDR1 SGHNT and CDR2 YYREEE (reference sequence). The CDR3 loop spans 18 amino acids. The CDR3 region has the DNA TGTGCCAGCAGCCCAGACCTGGGCGGGAGTACGTGGACCTACGAGCAGTACTTC. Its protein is CASSPDLGGSTWTYEQYF.

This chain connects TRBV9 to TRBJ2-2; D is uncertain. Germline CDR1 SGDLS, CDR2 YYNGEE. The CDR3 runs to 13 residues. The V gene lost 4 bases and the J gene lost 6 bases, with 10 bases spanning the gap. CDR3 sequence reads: CASSPSISGELFF. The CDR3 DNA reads TGTGCCAGCAGCCCTAGTATATCCGGGGAGCTGTTTTTT.

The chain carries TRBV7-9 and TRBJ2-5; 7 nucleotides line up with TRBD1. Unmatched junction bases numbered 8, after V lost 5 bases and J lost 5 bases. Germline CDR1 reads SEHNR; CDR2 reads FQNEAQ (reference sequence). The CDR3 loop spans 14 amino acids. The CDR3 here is CASSKTGQGETQYF. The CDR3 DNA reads TGTGCCAGCAGCAAGACAGGGCAGGGGGAGACCCAGTACTTC.

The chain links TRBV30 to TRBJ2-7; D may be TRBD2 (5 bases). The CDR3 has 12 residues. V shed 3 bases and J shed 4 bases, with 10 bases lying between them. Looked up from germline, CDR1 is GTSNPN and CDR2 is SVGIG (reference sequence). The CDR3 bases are TGTGCCTGGAGGGGGAGAGTTTACGAGCAGTACTTC. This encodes CAWRGRVYEQYF.

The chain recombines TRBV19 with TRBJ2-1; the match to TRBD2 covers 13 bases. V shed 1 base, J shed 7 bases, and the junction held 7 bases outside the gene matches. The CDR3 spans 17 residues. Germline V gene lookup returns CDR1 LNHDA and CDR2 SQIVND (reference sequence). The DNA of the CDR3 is TGTGCCAGTAGTATAGTGGGGAGACTAGCGGGAGGAAATGAGCAGTTCTTC. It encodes CASSIVGRLAGGNEQFF.

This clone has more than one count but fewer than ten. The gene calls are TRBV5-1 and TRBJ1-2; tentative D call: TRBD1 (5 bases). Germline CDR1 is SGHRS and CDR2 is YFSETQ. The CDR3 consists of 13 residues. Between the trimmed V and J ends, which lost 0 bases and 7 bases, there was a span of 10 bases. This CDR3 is CASSLAIQGGYTF. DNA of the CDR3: TGCGCCAGCAGCTTGGCAATTCAGGGTGGCTACACCTTC.

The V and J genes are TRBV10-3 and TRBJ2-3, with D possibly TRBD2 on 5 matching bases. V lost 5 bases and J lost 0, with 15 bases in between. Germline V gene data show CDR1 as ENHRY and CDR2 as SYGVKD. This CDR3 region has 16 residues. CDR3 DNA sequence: TGTGCCATCAGTTATAAAGCGGTGACTAGCACAGATACGCAGTATTTT. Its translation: CAISYKAVTSTDTQYF.

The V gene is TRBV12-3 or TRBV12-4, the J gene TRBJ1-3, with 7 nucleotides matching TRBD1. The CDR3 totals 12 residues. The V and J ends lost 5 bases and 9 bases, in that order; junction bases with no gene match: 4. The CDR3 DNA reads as TGTGCCAGCAGTATCCGGACAGGCACCATATATTTT. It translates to CASSIRTGTIYF.

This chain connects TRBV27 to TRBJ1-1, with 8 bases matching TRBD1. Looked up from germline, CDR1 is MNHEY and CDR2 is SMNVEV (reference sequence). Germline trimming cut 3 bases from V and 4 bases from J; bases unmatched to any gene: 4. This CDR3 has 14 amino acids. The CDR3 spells CASSLSGGGTEAFF. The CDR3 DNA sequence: TGTGCCAGCAGTTTGTCAGGGGGCGGCACTGAAGCTTTCTTT.

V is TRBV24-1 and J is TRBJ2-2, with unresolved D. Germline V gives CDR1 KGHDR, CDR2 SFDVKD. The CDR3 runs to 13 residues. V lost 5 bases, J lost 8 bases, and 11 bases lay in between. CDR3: CATSASGSGELFF. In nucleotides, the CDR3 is TGTGCCACCAGTGCCTCGGGTTCAGGGGAGCTGTTTTTT.

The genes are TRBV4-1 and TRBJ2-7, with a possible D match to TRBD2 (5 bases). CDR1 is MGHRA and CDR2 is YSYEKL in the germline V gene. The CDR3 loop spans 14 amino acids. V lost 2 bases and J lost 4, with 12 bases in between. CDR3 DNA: TGCGCCAGCAGCCAACACCAAGGGAGTTACGAGCAGTACTTC. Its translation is CASSQHQGSYEQYF.

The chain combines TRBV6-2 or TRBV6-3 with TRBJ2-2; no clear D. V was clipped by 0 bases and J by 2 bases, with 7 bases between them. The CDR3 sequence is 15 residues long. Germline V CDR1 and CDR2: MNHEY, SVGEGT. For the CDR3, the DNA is TGTGCCAGCAGTTACTCGTCTAGAAACACCGGGGAGCTGTTTTTT. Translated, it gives CASSYSSRNTGELFF.

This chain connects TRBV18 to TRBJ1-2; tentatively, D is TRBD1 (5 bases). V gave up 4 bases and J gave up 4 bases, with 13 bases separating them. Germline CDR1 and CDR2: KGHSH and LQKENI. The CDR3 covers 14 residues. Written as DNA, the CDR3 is TGTGCCAGCTCACTCGACAGTTTCCCCTATGGCTACACCTTC. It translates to CASSLDSFPYGYTF. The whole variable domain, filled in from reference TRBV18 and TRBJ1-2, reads NAGVMQNPRHLVRRRGQEARLRCSPMKGHSHVYWYRQLPEEGLKFMVYLQKENIIDESGMPKERFSAEFPKEGPSILRIQQVVRGDSAAYFCASSLDSFPYGYTFGSGTRLTVV.

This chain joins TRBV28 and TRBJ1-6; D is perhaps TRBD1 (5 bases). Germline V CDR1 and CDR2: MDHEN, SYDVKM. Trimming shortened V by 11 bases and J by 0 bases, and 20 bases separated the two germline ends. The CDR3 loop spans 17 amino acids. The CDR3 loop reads CAHKRTRGSSYNSPLHF. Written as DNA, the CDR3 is TGTGCCCACAAAAGGACCCGGGGGAGCTCCTATAATTCACCCCTCCACTTT.

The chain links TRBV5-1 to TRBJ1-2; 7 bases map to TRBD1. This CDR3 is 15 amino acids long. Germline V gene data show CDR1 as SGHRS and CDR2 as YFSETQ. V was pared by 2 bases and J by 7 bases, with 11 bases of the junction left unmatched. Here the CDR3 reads CASSLTQGQRGGYTF. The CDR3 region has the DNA TGCGCCAGCAGCTTAACACAGGGGCAGAGGGGTGGCTACACCTTC.

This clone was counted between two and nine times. The DNA for the CDR3 is TGTGCCTGGCACCGGGACAGACCCTATGGCTACACCTTC. This encodes CAWHRDRPYGYTF. V is TRBV30 and J is TRBJ1-2, with 7 bases aligning to TRBD1. The CDR3 has 13 amino acids. Germline V gene data show CDR1 as GTSNPN and CDR2 as SVGIG (reference sequence). V lost 5 bases, J lost 4 bases, and 7 bases stayed unmatched.

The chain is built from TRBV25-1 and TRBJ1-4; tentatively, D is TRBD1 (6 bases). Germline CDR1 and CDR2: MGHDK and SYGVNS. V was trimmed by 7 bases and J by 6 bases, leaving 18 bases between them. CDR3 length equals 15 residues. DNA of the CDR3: TGTGCCAGCACCCCCGGTGGGGGGGCTTATGAAAAACTGTTTTTT. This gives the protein CASTPGGGAYEKLFF.

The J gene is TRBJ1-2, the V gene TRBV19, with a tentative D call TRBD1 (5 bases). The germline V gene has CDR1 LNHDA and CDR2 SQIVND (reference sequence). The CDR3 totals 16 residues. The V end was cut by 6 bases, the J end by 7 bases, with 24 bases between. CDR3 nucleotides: TGTGCCAGTAGCAAACTACTCTACGGGGGGATCAGTGGCTACACCTTC. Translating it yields CASSKLLYGGISGYTF.

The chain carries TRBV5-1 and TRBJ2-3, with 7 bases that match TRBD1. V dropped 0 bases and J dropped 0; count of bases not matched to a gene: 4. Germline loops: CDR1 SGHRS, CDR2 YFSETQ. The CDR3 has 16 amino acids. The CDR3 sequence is CASSLAHRGSTDTQYF. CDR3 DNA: TGCGCCAGCAGCTTGGCTCACAGGGGCAGCACAGATACGCAGTATTTT.

CDR3 region: CASSLGGGGRTEAFF. CDR3 in DNA: TGTGCCAGCAGCTTAGGAGGCGGGGGTCGAACTGAAGCTTTCTTT. This chain joins TRBV7-2 and TRBJ1-1; D may be TRBD1 (5 bases). The CDR3 length is 15 residues. V was pared by 1 base and J by 5 bases, with 14 bases between. Germline lookup yields CDR1 SGHTA and CDR2 FQGNSA.

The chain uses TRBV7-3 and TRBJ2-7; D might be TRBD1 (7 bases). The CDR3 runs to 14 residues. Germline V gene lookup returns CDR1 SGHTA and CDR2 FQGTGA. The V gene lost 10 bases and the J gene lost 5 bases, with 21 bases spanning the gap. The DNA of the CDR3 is TGTGCCACCAGGGGGAGGAATAGTGGCGACGAGCAGTACTTC. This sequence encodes CATRGRNSGDEQYF.

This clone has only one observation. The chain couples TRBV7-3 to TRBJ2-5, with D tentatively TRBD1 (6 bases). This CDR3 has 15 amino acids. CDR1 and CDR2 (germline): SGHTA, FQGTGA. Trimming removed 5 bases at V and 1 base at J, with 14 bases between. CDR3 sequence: CASSPTGTSQETQYF. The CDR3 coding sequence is TGTGCCAGCAGCCCTACCGGGACAAGCCAAGAGACCCAGTACTTC. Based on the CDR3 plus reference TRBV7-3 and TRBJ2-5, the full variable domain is GAGVSQTPSNKVTEKGKYVELRCDPISGHTALYWYRQSLGQGPEFLIYFQGTGAADDSGLPNDRFFAVRPEGSVSTLKIQRTERGDSAVYLCASSPTGTSQETQYFGPGTRLLVL.

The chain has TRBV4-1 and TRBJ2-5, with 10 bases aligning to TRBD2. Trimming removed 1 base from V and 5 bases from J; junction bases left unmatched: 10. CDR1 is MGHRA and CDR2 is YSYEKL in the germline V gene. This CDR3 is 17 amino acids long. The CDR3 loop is CASSQGLAGVGSETQYF. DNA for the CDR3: TGCGCCAGCAGCCAAGGACTAGCGGGTGTGGGCTCGGAGACCCAGTACTTC.

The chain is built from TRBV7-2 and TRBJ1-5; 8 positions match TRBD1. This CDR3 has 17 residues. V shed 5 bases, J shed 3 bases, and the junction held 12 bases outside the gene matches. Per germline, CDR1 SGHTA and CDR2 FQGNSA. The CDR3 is CASSRPGTGVFNQPQHF. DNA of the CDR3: TGTGCCAGCAGCCGTCCCGGGACAGGTGTGTTCAATCAGCCCCAGCATTTT.

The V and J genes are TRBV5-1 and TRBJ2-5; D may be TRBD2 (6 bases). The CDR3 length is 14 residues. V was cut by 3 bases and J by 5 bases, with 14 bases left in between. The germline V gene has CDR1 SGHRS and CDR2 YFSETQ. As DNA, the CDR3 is TGCGCCAGCAGCTCCTTACTAGCAACCGAGACCCAGTACTTC. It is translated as CASSSLLATETQYF. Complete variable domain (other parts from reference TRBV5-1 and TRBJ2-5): KAGVTQTPRYLIKTRGQQVTLSCSPISGHRSVSWYQQTPGQGLQFLFEYFSETQRNKGNFPGRFSGRQFSNSRSEMNVSTLELGDSALYLCASSSLLATETQYFGPGTRLLVL.

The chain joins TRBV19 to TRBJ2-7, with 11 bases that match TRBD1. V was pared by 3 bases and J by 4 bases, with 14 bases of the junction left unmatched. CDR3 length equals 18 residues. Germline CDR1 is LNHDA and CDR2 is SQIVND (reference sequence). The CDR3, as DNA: TGTGCCAGTAGTATGATCCTTGTTGGGACAGGGGGTTTATACGAGCAGTACTTC. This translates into CASSMILVGTGGLYEQYF.

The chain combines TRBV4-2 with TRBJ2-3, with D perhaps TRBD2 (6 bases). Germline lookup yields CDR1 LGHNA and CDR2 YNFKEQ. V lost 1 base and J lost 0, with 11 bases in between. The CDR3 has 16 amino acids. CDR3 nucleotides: TGTGCCAGCAGCCAAGCGGCGGGGACTAGCACAGATACGCAGTATTTT. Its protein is CASSQAAGTSTDTQYF.

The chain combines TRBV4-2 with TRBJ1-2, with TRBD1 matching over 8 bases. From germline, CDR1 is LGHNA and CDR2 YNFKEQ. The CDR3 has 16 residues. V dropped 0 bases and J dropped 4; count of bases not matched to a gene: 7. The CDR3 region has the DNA TGTGCCAGCAGCCAAGATCCCGGACAGGGAGTCTATGGCTACACCTTC. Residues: CASSQDPGQGVYGYTF.